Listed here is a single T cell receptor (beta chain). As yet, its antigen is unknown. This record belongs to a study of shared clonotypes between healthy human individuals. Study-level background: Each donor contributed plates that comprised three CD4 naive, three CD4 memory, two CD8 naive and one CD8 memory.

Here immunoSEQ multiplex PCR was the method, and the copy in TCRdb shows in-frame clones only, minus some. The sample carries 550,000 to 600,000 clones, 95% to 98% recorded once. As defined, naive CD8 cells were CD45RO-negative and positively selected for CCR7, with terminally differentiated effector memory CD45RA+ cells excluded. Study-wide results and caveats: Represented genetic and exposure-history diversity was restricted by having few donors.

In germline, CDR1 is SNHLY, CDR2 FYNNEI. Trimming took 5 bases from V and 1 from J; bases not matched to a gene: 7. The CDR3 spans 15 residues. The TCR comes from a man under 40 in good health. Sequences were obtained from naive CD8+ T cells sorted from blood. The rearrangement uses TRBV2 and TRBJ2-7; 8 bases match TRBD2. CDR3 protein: CASSSGRGDSYEQYF. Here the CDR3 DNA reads TGTGCCAGCAGTAGCGGGAGAGGGGATTCCTACGAGCAGTACTTC.